The 23 T cell receptor beta chains below all came from one sample that was sequenced in a study of CD8+CD57+ T cells in acquired aplastic anemia. TCR beta VDJ and CDR3 profiles were obtained from a genomic DNA template. TCRdb processed the reads anew with MiXCR; each CDR3 protein has one entry. The table has approximately 150,000 distinct CDR3 sequences, 65% to 75% seen once. All sequencing subjects had displayed CD8+CD57+ cell expansion on flow cytometry. Material: sorted CD4+, CD8+, or CD8+CD57+ T cells (not recorded which) from PBMCs. These receptors all come from a human donor with aplastic anemia.

The chain links TRBV7-9 to TRBJ2-1, with 14 bases matching TRBD2. The CDR3 has 17 amino acids. Germline trimming cut 1 base from V and 3 bases from J; bases unmatched to any gene: 2. From germline, CDR1 is SEHNR and CDR2 FQNEAQ (reference sequence). CDR3 residues: CASSLGGLAGVYNEQFF. CDR3 DNA sequence: TGTGCCAGCAGCTTAGGGGGACTAGCGGGGGTCTACAATGAGCAGTTCTTC.

The CDR3 protein is CASSSHSGNSPLHF. In nucleotides, the CDR3 is TGTGCCAGCAGTTCGCACAGTGGGAATTCACCCCTCCACTTT. The gene calls are TRBV7-9 and TRBJ1-6; D gene unclear. This CDR3 has 14 residues. Germline V gene data show CDR1 as SEHNR and CDR2 as FQNEAQ (reference sequence). Trimming shortened V by 6 bases and J by 7 bases, and 13 bases separated the two germline ends.

This sequence joins TRBV6-4 and TRBJ1-1; D ambiguous. Germline assignment: CDR1 MRHNA and CDR2 SNTAGT. V lost 6 bases and J lost 4, with 18 bases in between. CDR3 length: 15 amino acids. CDR3: CASSPGPEAGTEAFF. The CDR3, as DNA: TGTGCCAGCAGCCCCGGGCCAGAAGCGGGCACTGAAGCTTTCTTT.

V usage is TRBV20-1 and J usage is TRBJ2-1; D could derive from TRBD1 or TRBD2 (5 bases each). Germline V CDR1 and CDR2: DFQATT, SNEGSKA (reference sequence). The CDR3 consists of 14 residues. With 1 base removed from V and 8 bases from J, the gap between germline ends came to 15 bases. CDR3 nucleotide sequence: TGCAGTGCTAGAGGGGACCTACACGGCGATGAGCAGTTCTTC. Translating it yields CSARGDLHGDEQFF.

The chain employs TRBV19 and TRBJ1-2; D is uncertain. The CDR3 is 13 amino acids. The V end was cut by 8 bases, the J end by 4 bases, with 14 bases between. CDR1 LNHDA and CDR2 SQIVND come from the germline V gene (reference sequence). The CDR3 loop is CASATPNIYGYTF. CDR3 in DNA: TGTGCCAGTGCAACCCCTAATATCTATGGCTACACCTTC.

The rearrangement joins TRBV20-1 to TRBJ1-6, with D possibly being TRBD1 (5 bases). The CDR3 runs 14 residues. V shed 3 bases and J shed 4 bases, with 10 bases lying between them. CDR1 is DFQATT and CDR2 is SNEGSKA in the germline V gene (reference sequence). The CDR3 spells CSASPGRYNSPLHF. The DNA of the CDR3 is TGCAGTGCTAGTCCGGGACGGTATAATTCACCCCTCCACTTT.

This clonotype was detected only once. This sequence joins TRBV15 and TRBJ1-6; tentative D call: TRBD1 (6 bases). Trimming took off 0 bases at V and 7 bases at J, with 19 bases between the two ends. From germline, CDR1 is LNHNV and CDR2 YYDKDF (reference sequence). This CDR3 has 18 amino acids. CDR3 DNA: TGTGCCACCAGCAGAGATCTCCCCTTGGGGACACTCAATTCACCCCTCCACTTT. Protein product: CATSRDLPLGTLNSPLHF.

With respect to this clonotype: One end of the junction is discordant with germline, which a read error may explain. The chain links TRBV19 to TRBJ1-2, with 7 bases lining up with TRBD1. CDR1 and CDR2 from the germline V gene are LNHDA and SQIVND (reference sequence). The CDR3 spans 14 residues. CDR3 sequence reads: CASRRTGSNYGCTF. The CDR3 DNA follows: TGTGCCAGTAGAAGGACAGGCTCTAACTATGGCTGCACCTTC.

The chain joins TRBV7-9 to TRBJ1-5; D is unclear. The CDR3 sequence is 12 residues long. Germline loops: CDR1 SEHNR, CDR2 FQNEAQ (reference sequence). The V and J ends lost 2 bases and 9 bases respectively, with 8 bases between them. The CDR3 DNA reads as TGTGCCAGCAGCTTACCGGGGTTGCCCCAGCATTTT. Protein sequence: CASSLPGLPQHF.

V and J are TRBV7-9 and TRBJ2-7, with 7 bases that match TRBD2. V lost 1 base, J lost 3 bases, and 15 bases stayed unmatched. The CDR3 spans 18 residues. Germline-derived CDR1 and CDR2 are SEHNR and FQNEAQ (reference sequence). CDR3 bases: TGTGCCAGCAGCTTAGGGGGGGGTGGAGGGGCCACCTTCTACGAGCAGTACTTC. Translated, it gives CASSLGGGGGATFYEQYF.

The chain joins TRBV29-1 to TRBJ1-2; 10 bases align to TRBD1. V dropped 4 bases and J dropped 6; count of bases not matched to a gene: 5. CDR3 size: 13 residues. CDR1 is SQVTM and CDR2 is ANQGSEA in the germline V gene. CDR3 sequence: CSVGWDRGDGYTF. The CDR3 region has the DNA TGCAGCGTTGGCTGGGACAGGGGTGATGGCTACACCTTC.

As concerns this clonotype: A much bigger clone sits one base away, suggesting this may be a read error. The chain combines TRBV20-1 with TRBJ2-7; TRBD2 agrees at 8 bases. J was trimmed by 2 bases and V by 0 bases; bases with no gene match: 6. Per the germline V gene, CDR1 is DFQATT and CDR2 is SNEGSKA (reference sequence). The CDR3 consists of 15 residues. The CDR3 sequence: CSARDFGGETYEQYF. The DNA of the CDR3 is TGCAGTGCTAGAGATTTCGGGGGGGAAACCTACGAGCAGTACTTC.

There are many counts of this clonotype. V gene TRBV5-8 combines with J gene TRBJ2-7, with 7 bases that match TRBD1. Germline loops: CDR1 SGHTS, CDR2 YDEGEE. The CDR3 consists of 15 residues. V lost 3 bases to trimming and J lost 0 bases; unmatched junction nucleotides: 6. In nucleotides, the CDR3 is TGTGCCAGCAGCTCGACAGGGTCTAGCTCCTACGAGCAGTACTTC. It encodes CASSSTGSSSYEQYF.

This clonotype was recorded at least ten times. The chain combines TRBV4-1 with TRBJ2-5; 8 bases line up with TRBD1. This CDR3 has 14 amino acids. Germline CDR1 and CDR2: MGHRA and YSYEKL. J lost 3 bases, V lost 0 bases, and 0 bases had no gene match. The CDR3 loop is CASSQEQGEETQYF. The DNA for the CDR3 is TGCGCCAGCAGCCAAGAACAGGGGGAAGAGACCCAGTACTTC.

V gene TRBV6-6 combines with J gene TRBJ2-3, with D possibly matching TRBD2 (7 bases). Trimming cost V 6 bases and J 0 bases, with 13 bases left between them. CDR3 length equals 15 residues. The germline V gene encodes CDR1 MNHNY and CDR2 SVGAGI (reference sequence). This CDR3 reads CASRRRGGSTDTQYF. The CDR3 nucleotides read TGTGCCAGCAGGAGAAGGGGGGGCAGCACAGATACGCAGTATTTT.

The chain uses TRBV20-1 and TRBJ2-3, with 10 positions matching TRBD2. V trimming: 6 bases; J trimming: 3 bases; junction bases outside the gene matches: 3. The CDR3 contains 13 residues. Per the germline V gene, CDR1 is DFQATT and CDR2 is SNEGSKA (reference sequence). The CDR3 is CSAKLAGTDTQYF. In DNA form, the CDR3 reads TGCAGTGCAAAACTAGCGGGGACAGATACGCAGTATTTT.

The chain links TRBV20-1 to TRBJ2-1; 10 bases fit TRBD2. The CDR3 has 16 residues. Germline V gene data show CDR1 as DFQATT and CDR2 as SNEGSKA (reference sequence). With 3 bases clipped from V and 8 bases from J, the junction kept 13 bases outside the gene matches. Here the CDR3 reads CSASEPGLAYIDEQFF. As DNA, the CDR3 is TGCAGTGCTAGTGAACCGGGACTAGCGTATATAGATGAGCAGTTCTTC.

The J gene is TRBJ2-7, the V gene TRBV7-9, with 8 bases fitting TRBD2. The CDR3 spans 14 residues. Trimming removed 1 base from V and 3 bases from J; junction bases left unmatched: 2. CDR1 SEHNR and CDR2 FQNEAQ come from the germline V gene (reference sequence). The CDR3 DNA sequence: TGTGCCAGCAGCTTAGGGACTAGCAACTACGAGCAGTACTTC. This sequence encodes CASSLGTSNYEQYF.

The V call is TRBV19, the J call TRBJ2-7; 7 nucleotides match TRBD2. Trimming at V came to 7 bases and at J to 0 bases, leaving 12 bases not matched to a gene. The CDR3 is 16 residues long. CDR1 LNHDA and CDR2 SQIVND come from the germline V gene (reference sequence). The CDR3 coding sequence is TGTGCCAGTACCCAAAGGAGCGGGACCCTCTCCTACGAGCAGTACTTC. As protein: CASTQRSGTLSYEQYF.

J is TRBJ1-1 and V is TRBV7-8, with D unclear. This CDR3 is 14 amino acids long. In germline, CDR1 is SGHVS, CDR2 FQNEAQ. V was clipped by 1 base and J by 6 bases, with 12 bases between them. Written as DNA, the CDR3 is TGTGCCAGCAGCTTAGAGAAGGGATCGGCTGAAGCTTTCTTT. Translated, it gives CASSLEKGSAEAFF.

The chain recombines TRBV7-8 with TRBJ1-6; TRBD1 matches 9 bases. CDR3 length equals 13 residues. Germline V lookup: CDR1 SGHVS, CDR2 FQNEAQ. The ends lost 4 bases at V and 10 bases at J; junction bases unmatched: 2. In nucleotides, the CDR3 is TGTGCCAGCAGCTCGGACAGGGGATCACCCCTCCACTTT. It codes for CASSSDRGSPLHF.

This rearrangement joins TRBV20-1 to TRBJ2-3, with 7 bases aligning to TRBD2. V lost 3 bases, J lost 1 base, and 4 bases stayed unmatched. This CDR3 is built from 14 residues. Germline V gives CDR1 DFQATT, CDR2 SNEGSKA (reference sequence). CDR3 in amino acids: CSASGLVRTDTQYF. The CDR3 bases are TGCAGTGCTAGTGGACTAGTACGCACAGATACGCAGTATTTT.

The chain links TRBV7-8 to TRBJ1-6, with 7 bases aligning to TRBD1. The length of the CDR3 is 16 residues. In germline, CDR1 is SGHVS, CDR2 FQNEAQ. The trim removed 1 base at V and 6 bases at J, leaving 6 bases unmatched. CDR3 DNA sequence: TGTGCCAGCAGCTTAGATAAGGGGGCAGTTAATTCACCCCTCCACTTT. Its translation is CASSLDKGAVNSPLHF.